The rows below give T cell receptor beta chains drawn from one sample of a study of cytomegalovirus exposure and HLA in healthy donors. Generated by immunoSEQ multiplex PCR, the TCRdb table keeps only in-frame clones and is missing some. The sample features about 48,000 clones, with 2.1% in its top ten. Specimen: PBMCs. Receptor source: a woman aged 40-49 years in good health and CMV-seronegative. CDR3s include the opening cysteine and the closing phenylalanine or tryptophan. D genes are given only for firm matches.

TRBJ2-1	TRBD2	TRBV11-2	TGTGCCAGCAGGGAAACTAGCGGGGGGTACAATGAGCAGTTCTTC	CASRETSGGYNEQFF
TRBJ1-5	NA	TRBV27	TGTGCCAGCAGTTTATGGGCAGGGGATCAGCCCCAGCATTTT	CASSLWAGDQPQHF
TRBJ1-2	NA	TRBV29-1	TGCAGCGTCCAGGAAAACTATGGCTACACCTTC	CSVQENYGYTF
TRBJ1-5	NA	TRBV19	TGTGCCAGCCCTAGACAGGCACATAGCAATCAGCCCCAGCATTTT	CASPRQAHSNQPQHF
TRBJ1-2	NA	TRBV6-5	TGTCCCGACGAAGGGGGATGCTACACCTTC	CPDEGGCYTF
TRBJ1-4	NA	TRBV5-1	TGCGCCAGCAGCTCCTCAGGGACAACTAATGAAAAACTGTTTTTT	CASSSSGTTNEKLFF
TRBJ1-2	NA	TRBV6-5	TGTGCCAGCAGACCCCTTAACAGGCCTTATGGCTACACCTTC	CASRPLNRPYGYTF
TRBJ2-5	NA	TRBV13	TGTGCCAGCAGCAACAACCAAGAGACCCAGTACTTC	CASSNNQETQYF
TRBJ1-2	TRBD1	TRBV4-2	TGTGCCAGCAGCCAAGATTTGGGGACAGGGAATTATGGCTACACCTTC	CASSQDLGTGNYGYTF
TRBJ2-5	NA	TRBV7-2	TGTGCCAGCAGCTTAACACCCGTCACCCAGTACTTC	CASSLTPVTQYF
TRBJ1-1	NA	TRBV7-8	TGTGCCAGCAGCTTGAGTCGCGGCACTGAAGCTTTCTTT	CASSLSRGTEAFF
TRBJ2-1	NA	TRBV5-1	TGCGCCAGCAGCTTGGCCGATAGCTCCTACAATGAGCAGTTCTTC	CASSLADSSYNEQFF
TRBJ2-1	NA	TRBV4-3	TGCGCCAGCAGCCAAGACGCGACTCGTGGAAATGAGCAGTTCTTC	CASSQDATRGNEQFF
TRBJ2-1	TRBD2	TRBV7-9	TGTGCCAGCAGCCGCGGACTAGCGGGGAACGATGAGCAGTTCTTC	CASSRGLAGNDEQFF
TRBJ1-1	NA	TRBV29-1	TGCAGCGCTTGGACAGCCGAAGCTTTCTTT	CSAWTAEAFF
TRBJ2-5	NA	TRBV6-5	TGTGCCAGCAGTTACTCATACAGAGAGACCCAGTACTTC	CASSYSYRETQYF
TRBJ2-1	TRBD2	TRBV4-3	TGCGCCAGCAGCCATCAACTAGCGGGCAGAGACAATGAGCAGTTCTTC	CASSHQLAGRDNEQFF
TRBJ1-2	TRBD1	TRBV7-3	TGTGCCAGCAGCTTATCCGGGACAGAGAACTATGGCTACACCTTC	CASSLSGTENYGYTF
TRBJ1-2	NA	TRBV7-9	TGTGCCAGCAGCCAGGGGACAACCGGGGACTATGGCTACACCTTC	CASSQGTTGDYGYTF
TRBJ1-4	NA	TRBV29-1	TGCAGCGGGGGGGGGATGGGGAATGAAAAACTGTTTTTT	CSGGGMGNEKLFF
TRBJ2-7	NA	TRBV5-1	TGCGCCAGCAGCTTGGCCCAGGACAGAGCCTACGAGCAGTACTTC	CASSLAQDRAYEQYF